Below, one T cell receptor (beta chain) is given with its context. What it binds is not known. These data belong to a study of T cell responses to AZD1222 COVID-19 vaccine. Study results and caveats: Only a handful of AZD1222 recipients were seropositive at baseline. Increases in Spike-specific TCR breadth and depth were seen after two AZD1222 doses. Repertoires were obtained only post-peak T cell response.

The method was immunoSEQ multiplex PCR; TCRdb's version includes in-frame clones alone and lacks a portion of them. The profile shows about 98,000 clones, about 88% of them singletons. V lost 0 bases, J lost 5 bases, and 8 bases stayed unmatched. This CDR3 comprises 17 residues. CDR1 is MGHDK and CDR2 is SYGVNS in the germline V gene. The chain uses TRBV25-1 and TRBJ2-1, with 9 bases that match TRBD1. Sequenced here: peripheral blood, sampled on day 0 of AZD1222 vaccination. This receptor was identified in an adult in good health. CDR3 nucleotide sequence: TGTGCCAGCAGTGAATACCCGGGACAGGGACCTGACAATGAGCAGTTCTTC. Protein: CASSEYPGQGPDNEQFF.